These T cell receptor beta chains were read from a single sample in a study of long-term antiretroviral therapy in people with HIV. Generated by immunoSEQ multiplex PCR, the TCRdb table keeps only in-frame clones and is missing some. The sample lists roughly 40,000 clones; 80% to 90% were seen once. Sequencing used unsorted PBMCs, obtained 1.2 years after starting antiretroviral therapy. The origin of the receptors is a woman in her 50s with HIV. CDR3s include the opening cysteine and the closing phenylalanine or tryptophan. D genes are given only for firm matches. The size field is filled for only some rows; it gives once, few, many or a size class.

J gene | D gene | V gene | clone size | CDR3 DNA | CDR3 protein
TRBJ2-4 | - | TRBV15 | - | TGTGCCACCAGCAGAGAGGAGCTGCAGACAAACATTCAGTACTTC | CATSREELQTNIQYF
TRBJ1-2 | - | TRBV11-2 | - | TGTGCCAGCAGCTTAGAGGGGAGACAAGCCTATGGCTACACCTTC | CASSLEGRQAYGYTF
TRBJ2-3 | - | TRBV21-1 | - | TGTGCCAGCACCAGGGGTGAGAAGGGAGACACAGATACGCAGTATTTT | CASTRGEKGDTDTQYF
TRBJ2-2 | - | TRBV6-6 | - | TGTGCCAGCAGAGAGACAGCAATCACCGGGGAGCTGTTTTTT | CASRETAITGELFF
TRBJ2-3 | - | TRBV6-4 | - | TGTGCCAGCAGTGAGCAGGGAATTGGCACAGATACGCAGTATTTT | CASSEQGIGTDTQYF
TRBJ2-2 | TRBD1 | TRBV10-3 | - | TGTGCCATCAGTGTTACCGGGACAGAGAACACCGGGGAGCTGTTTTTT | CAISVTGTENTGELFF
TRBJ2-3 | - | TRBV4-3 | - | TGCGCCAGCAGCCAAGGGTACTCTAGCACAGATACGCAGTATTTT | CASSQGYSSTDTQYF
TRBJ1-1 | - | TRBV7-6 | - | TGTGCCAGCAGCTTATATGCAGGGGTGGGCACTGAAGCTTTCTTT | CASSLYAGVGTEAFF
TRBJ2-3 | - | TRBV19 | - | TGTGCCAGTAGTATAGCTAGTGTTCGCACAGATACGCAGTATTTT | CASSIASVRTDTQYF
TRBJ1-1 | TRBD1 | TRBV30 | few | TGTGCCTGGAGTAAGACAGGGAGGAACACTGAAGCTTTCTTT | CAWSKTGRNTEAFF
TRBJ1-1 | - | TRBV7-6 | - | TGTGCCAGCACAGCGGCTAGTAGCACTGAAGCTTTCTTT | CASTAASSTEAFF
TRBJ2-7 | TRBD1 | TRBV6-6 | - | TGTGCCAGCAGTTACGGACAGGGCCGACTCTACGAGCAGTACTTC | CASSYGQGRLYEQYF
TRBJ2-2 | - | TRBV6-5 | - | TGTGCCAGCAGTCCCCCCGGGGCGGGCACCGGGGAGCTGTTTTTT | CASSPPGAGTGELFF
TRBJ2-5 | - | TRBV5-1 | - | TGCGCCAGCAGCTTGCGGGACTCGAGCAGAGAGACCCAGTACTTC | CASSLRDSSRETQYF
TRBJ2-1 | TRBD1 | TRBV5-1 | - | TGCGCCAGCAGCGTGGGGACAGACCCCTCCTACAATGAGCAGTTCTTC | CASSVGTDPSYNEQFF
TRBJ1-4 | TRBD1 | TRBV6-1 | - | TGTGCCAGCAGTGTCCGACAGGGAGCCTTTGCAACTAATGAAAAACTGTTTTTT | CASSVRQGAFATNEKLFF
TRBJ2-3 | - | TRBV5-1 | once | TGCGCCAGCAGCTTGGGAGTCCGGCGGCCAACAGATACGCAGTATTTT | CASSLGVRRPTDTQYF
TRBJ1-3 | - | TRBV4-2 | - | TGTGCCAGCAGCCCCCTTGGGGCTACGGTCGGCGACACCATATATTTT | CASSPLGATVGDTIYF
TRBJ2-7 | - | TRBV21-1 | once | TGTGCCAGCAGCAAAGTGCTTAATAGGAACGGGTACGAGCAGTACTTC | CASSKVLNRNGYEQYF
TRBJ2-3 | TRBD1 | TRBV25-1 | - | TGTGCCAGCAGTGGGACAGGGGGCGTGAATACGCAGTATTTT | CASSGTGGVNTQYF
TRBJ1-1 | TRBD1 | TRBV7-9 | - | TGTGCCAGCAGCTTCACAGGGGGCGATGGTACTGAAGCTTTCTTT | CASSFTGGDGTEAFF
TRBJ2-4 | TRBD2 | TRBV10-1 | - | TGCGCCGAGCAGCGGGGGCCAACGAGAGGCAAAAACATTCAGTACTTC | CAEQRGPTRGKNIQYF
TRBJ1-1 | TRBD1 | TRBV29-1 | - | TGCAGCGTCCTAGTCCGGGACAGGGGGCCCGGGGGCTCTGAAGCTTTCTTT | CSVLVRDRGPGGSEAFF
TRBJ1-2 | TRBD1 | TRBV5-6 | once | TGTGCCAGCAGCTTGATCAGGGGGCGGTTCTATGGCTACACCTTC | CASSLIRGRFYGYTF
TRBJ2-3 | TRBD1 | TRBV5-1 | once | TGCGCCAGCAGCCTGAGGGGGCTTCGAAGCCAAGATACGCAGTATTTT | CASSLRGLRSQDTQYF
TRBJ2-1 | - | TRBV11-2 | - | TGTGCCAGCAGCTTAGGCCTAGCGAATTACAATGAGCAGTTCTTC | CASSLGLANYNEQFF
TRBJ1-1 | - | TRBV6-5 | - | TGTGCCAGCAGTTACTCTCAGGGGAACACTGAAGCTTTCTTT | CASSYSQGNTEAFF
TRBJ2-1 | TRBD2 | TRBV18 | - | TGTGCCAGCTCACCAGCTCTAGCGGGGAAGGCCAATGAGCAGTTCTTC | CASSPALAGKANEQFF
TRBJ1-1 | - | TRBV5-1 | - | TGCGCCAGCAGCCCCGGGTGGCCCACTGAAGCTTTCTTT | CASSPGWPTEAFF
TRBJ1-1 | - | TRBV5-1 | - | TGCGCCAGCAGCTTGGAAGGACTTTCGAACACTGAAGCTTTCTTT | CASSLEGLSNTEAFF
TRBJ1-3 | TRBD1 | TRBV4-3 | - | TGCGCCAGCAGCCAGGACAGGGCCCTCTCTGGAAACACCATATATTTT | CASSQDRALSGNTIYF
TRBJ2-5 | - | TRBV9 | medium-sized | TGTGCCAGCAGCGGATCCTATCTGGGAGAGACCCAGTACTTC | CASSGSYLGETQYF
TRBJ2-3 | - | TRBV7-3 | - | TGTGCCAGCAGCTTCAGGGCTAAGGGCACAGATACGCAGTATTTT | CASSFRAKGTDTQYF
TRBJ1-3 | TRBD1 | TRBV4-1 | few | TGCGCCAGCAGCACTAGGGGGCCTGGAAACACCATATATTTT | CASSTRGPGNTIYF
TRBJ1-2 | - | TRBV18 | few | TGTGCCAGCTCACCTACGACCCAGGTCCCTAACTATGGCTACACCTTC | CASSPTTQVPNYGYTF
TRBJ1-3 | - | TRBV9 | - | TGTGCCAGCAGCGTCGGGAGCTCTGGAAACACCATATATTTT | CASSVGSSGNTIYF
TRBJ1-2 | TRBD1 | TRBV9 | - | TGTGCCAGCAGCGCCGTCGAGGGACAGGGAGCCCGATACTATGGCTACACCTTC | CASSAVEGQGARYYGYTF
TRBJ2-5 | - | TRBV4-3 | - | TGCGCCAGCAGCCAAGCCAGGGTCTCAAGGGAGACCCAGTACTTC | CASSQARVSRETQYF
TRBJ2-3 | - | TRBV7-3 | - | TGTGCCAGCAGCGCGGGACTGGCAGGGGGCACAGATACGCAGTATTTT | CASSAGLAGGTDTQYF
TRBJ2-3 | TRBD2 | TRBV9 | - | TGTGCCAGCAGCGTAGTTAGCGGGGGGGCAGATACGCAGTATTTT | CASSVVSGGADTQYF
TRBJ1-6 | TRBD1 | TRBV19 | few | TGTGCCAGTATCGGCGGAGGGGGCGTAAATTCACCCCTCCACTTT | CASIGGGGVNSPLHF
TRBJ1-5 | - | TRBV7-9 | - | TGTGCCAGCAGCCCCGTAGGGAATTCAGAACAGCCCCAGCATTTT | CASSPVGNSEQPQHF